What follows are 25 T cell receptor beta chains derived from one specimen sequenced in a study of T cells in Graves' hyperthyroidism and ophthalmopathy. TCR beta CDR3 sequences were amplified from RNA transcripts. When the TCR CDR3 underwent first-round RT-PCR, the HTBI primer set was used. One entry per CDR3 protein, called by TCRdb with MiXCR from the multiplex PCR reads. The data hold 400,000 to 500,000 distinct CDR3 sequences, with around an eighth observed a single time. The sequenced sample was blood. These receptors originate from a woman between 18 and 29 years old with Graves' hyperthyroidism.

This clonotype was seen at least ten times. The chain carries TRBV29-1 and TRBJ2-3; 14 positions agree with TRBD2. The CDR3 runs 15 residues. CDR1 and CDR2 (germline): SQVTM, ANQGSEA. V trimming: 6 bases; J trimming: 7 bases; junction bases outside the gene matches: 9. The CDR3 sequence is CSVDGTSGSGNTQYF. The CDR3 region has the DNA TGCAGCGTCGACGGGACTAGCGGGAGTGGAAATACGCAGTATTTT.

This clonotype was seen many times. This chain links TRBV5-1 with TRBJ2-3; D assignment may be TRBD1 or TRBD2 (6 bases each). The V and J ends lost 4 bases and 4 bases respectively, with 16 bases between them. Looked up from germline, CDR1 is SGHRS and CDR2 is YFSETQ. This CDR3 region has 15 residues. CDR3 residues: CASSIRGVSSDTQYF. CDR3 bases: TGCGCCAGCAGCATAAGGGGGGTTAGCTCAGATACGCAGTATTTT.

In the case of this clonotype: At one boundary the junction diverges from the germline segment, which might be a read error. The CDR3 coding sequence is TGTGCCAGCAGCTTAGCTGACAGGGGGGCTGGCTACGCCTTC. This translates into CASSLADRGAGYAF. V and J are TRBV7-6 and TRBJ1-2, with 9 positions matching TRBD1. CDR3 length: 14 amino acids. Looked up from germline, CDR1 is SGHVS and CDR2 is FNYEAQ.

This clonotype was counted many times. This chain uses TRBV5-1 with TRBJ2-3; D possibly matches TRBD1 or TRBD2 (5 bases each). Trimming pared 2 bases from V and 1 base from J, leaving 20 bases between. Germline CDR1 SGHRS, CDR2 YFSETQ. The CDR3 is 18 residues long. CDR3 nucleotides: TGCGCCAGCAGCTTCCGGGACCCGCCACCCCAGGGCACAGATACGCAGTATTTT. Translation: CASSFRDPPPQGTDTQYF. Based on the CDR3 plus reference TRBV5-1 and TRBJ2-3, the full variable domain is KAGVTQTPRYLIKTRGQQVTLSCSPISGHRSVSWYQQTPGQGLQFLFEYFSETQRNKGNFPGRFSGRQFSNSRSEMNVSTLELGDSALYLCASSFRDPPPQGTDTQYFGPGTRLTVL.

Ten or more counts support this clonotype. The chain recombines TRBV2 with TRBJ2-5; a weak D match, TRBD1 (5 bases). The CDR3 has 14 amino acids. V gave up 1 base and J gave up 4 bases, with 10 bases separating them. Germline V gives CDR1 SNHLY, CDR2 FYNNEI. CDR3: CASSEGARGETQYF. The DNA of the CDR3 is TGTGCCAGCAGTGAAGGGGCTAGGGGAGAGACCCAGTACTTC. The variable domain in full, completed from reference TRBV2 and TRBJ2-5, reads EPEVTQTPSHQVTQMGQEVILRCVPISNHLYFYWYRQILGQKVEFLVSFYNNEISEKSEIFDDQFSVERPDGSNFTLKIRSTKLEDSAMYFCASSEGARGETQYFGPGTRLLVL.

This clonotype was observed a handful of times. One end of the junction varies from germline; a read error may be responsible. The V and J genes are TRBV6-5 and TRBJ1-1; D gene uncertain. Germline V CDR1 and CDR2: MNHEY, SVGAGI. The CDR3 runs 13 residues. The CDR3 bases are TGTGCCAGCAGTTTAACACGCTCGACTGAAGCTTCCTTT. Translating gives CASSLTRSTEASF.

This clonotype was recorded at least ten times. This sequence joins TRBV6-2 or TRBV6-3 and TRBJ2-7, with 8 bases that match TRBD1. Germline trimming cut 5 bases from V and 0 bases from J; bases unmatched to any gene: 6. The CDR3 is 15 residues long. Germline CDR1 is MNHEY and CDR2 is SVGEGT. CDR3 nucleotides: TGTGCCAGCAGTCGGGACAGGAGAAGCTCCTACGAGCAGTACTTC. Translated: CASSRDRRSSYEQYF.

In this sample, this clonotype turned up many times. The chain has TRBV18 and TRBJ1-6; 9 positions match TRBD1. The V and J ends lost 3 bases and 9 bases, in that order; junction bases with no gene match: 6. The CDR3 length is 15 residues. Germline assignment: CDR1 KGHSH and CDR2 LQKENI. CDR3 DNA: TGTGCCAGCTCACCGGACAGGGGCGGGAGTTCACCCCTCCACTTT. Translating gives CASSPDRGGSSPLHF.

This clonotype has ten or more counts. The chain uses TRBV20-1 and TRBJ2-7; TRBD2 aligns across 8 bases. Germline V gene sequence: CDR1 DFQATT, CDR2 SNEGSKA (reference sequence). This CDR3 comprises 15 residues. Trimming cost V 0 bases and J 5 bases; bases outside gene matches: 9. In DNA, the CDR3 is TGCAGTGCTAGAGATGACAGGACTAGCAGTGACGAGCAGTACTTC. Translating gives CSARDDRTSSDEQYF.

This clonotype was counted only a few times. The chain has TRBV5-1 and TRBJ2-2, with 9 bases matching TRBD1. The CDR3 covers 15 residues. V gave up 8 bases and J gave up 7 bases; unmatched junction bases: 12. Germline lookup yields CDR1 SGHRS and CDR2 YFSETQ. Written as DNA, the CDR3 is TGCGCCAGGAAGGTCGGACAGGGGTCAGGCGGGGAGCTGTTTTTT. Protein product: CARKVGQGSGGELFF. Combining the CDR3 with reference TRBV5-1 and TRBJ2-2 gives the whole variable domain KAGVTQTPRYLIKTRGQQVTLSCSPISGHRSVSWYQQTPGQGLQFLFEYFSETQRNKGNFPGRFSGRQFSNSRSEMNVSTLELGDSALYLCARKVGQGSGGELFFGEGSRLTVL.

The gene calls are TRBV25-1 and TRBJ1-2, with a tentative D call TRBD1 (5 bases). Germline-derived CDR1 and CDR2 are MGHDK and SYGVNS. The CDR3 is 13 amino acids. Trimming removed 7 bases from V and 0 bases from J, with 9 bases in between. Here the CDR3 reads CASNGAPNYGYTF. The CDR3 nucleotides are TGTGCCAGCAATGGGGCACCTAACTATGGCTACACCTTC.

This clonotype was seen repeatedly, ten times or more. V gene TRBV27 combines with J gene TRBJ1-2, with D tentatively TRBD1 (5 bases). Trimming took off 6 bases at V and 7 bases at J, with 12 bases between the two ends. Germline values: CDR1 MNHEY, CDR2 SMNVEV (reference sequence). This CDR3 spans 12 amino acids. In DNA, the CDR3 is TGTGCCAGCAGCTTCCAGGGTGCTGGCTACACCTTC. It specifies CASSFQGAGYTF.

This clonotype was detected ten times or more. This rearrangement joins TRBV11-2 to TRBJ2-2, with 9 bases identical to TRBD2. V was pared by 5 bases and J by 7 bases, with 11 bases of the junction left unmatched. The germline CDR1 and CDR2 sequences are SGHAT and FQNNGV. This CDR3 comprises 16 residues. CDR3 amino acids: CASSPFWREGGGELFF. In DNA form, the CDR3 reads TGTGCCAGCAGCCCTTTTTGGCGGGAGGGCGGCGGGGAGCTGTTTTTT.

This clonotype was detected ten times or more. The chain recombines TRBV19 with TRBJ1-1; 9 bases map to TRBD1. In germline, CDR1 is LNHDA, CDR2 SQIVND (reference sequence). This CDR3 region has 15 residues. The V gene end was trimmed by 5 bases and the J gene end by 5 bases; junction bases not matched to a gene: 9. Here the CDR3 reads CASSAVTGGATEAFF. The CDR3 DNA reads TGTGCCAGTAGTGCCGTAACAGGGGGCGCGACTGAAGCTTTCTTT.

This clonotype was seen at least ten times. The V call is TRBV6-2 or TRBV6-3, the J call TRBJ2-3, with 10 bases matching TRBD2. The CDR3 contains 16 residues. J lost 0 bases, V lost 6 bases, and 6 bases had no gene match. The germline gives CDR1 MNHEY, CDR2 SVGEGT. The CDR3 reads CASSPGLADSTDTQYF. The CDR3, as DNA: TGTGCCAGCAGCCCCGGACTAGCGGACAGCACAGATACGCAGTATTTT.

V and J are TRBV7-3 and TRBJ2-2; D is perhaps TRBD2 (5 bases). Trimming stripped 6 bases from V and 0 bases from J, with 14 bases between. CDR1 and CDR2 from the germline V gene are SGHTA and FQGTGA. The CDR3 is 16 residues long. CDR3 protein: CASRETGITNTGELFF. CDR3 nucleotide sequence: TGTGCCAGCAGAGAGACGGGGATAACGAACACCGGGGAGCTGTTTTTT.

This sequence joins TRBV29-1 and TRBJ2-1, with D unclear. Germline CDR1 reads SQVTM; CDR2 reads ANQGSEA. V lost 4 bases and J lost 1, with 17 bases in between. The CDR3 totals 16 residues. The CDR3 DNA reads as TGCAGCGTTGTTGACGTTTCGGCAACGTCCTACAATGAGCAGTTCTTC. This codes for CSVVDVSATSYNEQFF.

This clonotype was counted only a few times. The V gene is TRBV9, the J gene TRBJ1-1; D is possibly TRBD1 (5 bases). Germline V gene sequence: CDR1 SGDLS, CDR2 YYNGEE. The CDR3 length is 15 residues. The V end lost 1 base, the J end lost 0 bases, and 10 bases lay between the germline ends. The CDR3 loop is CASSVFGDLNTEAFF. Here the CDR3 DNA reads TGTGCCAGCAGCGTATTCGGGGACTTGAACACTGAAGCTTTCTTT.

This clonotype showed up many times. This chain joins TRBV20-1 and TRBJ1-6, with D possibly being TRBD1 (5 bases). The CDR3 spans 15 residues. The V gene's germline CDR1 is DFQATT and CDR2 SNEGSKA (reference sequence). V lost 1 base to trimming and J lost 7 bases, with 14 bases between them. The CDR3 bases are TGCAGTGCTAGAGGCGGAGCAGGGTTAAATTCACCCCTCCACTTT. It yields the protein CSARGGAGLNSPLHF.

This clonotype was seen only a few times. V is TRBV10-3 and J is TRBJ1-5; D unclear. Germline assignment: CDR1 ENHRY and CDR2 SYGVKD. The CDR3 is made up of 13 amino acids. V was shortened by 4 bases and J by 6 bases, with 10 bases between the two germline ends. CDR3 residues: CAISGMGFQPQHF. The CDR3 DNA sequence: TGTGCCATCAGTGGTATGGGTTTTCAGCCCCAGCATTTT.

This clonotype was observed at least ten times. The chain is built from TRBV2 and TRBJ1-1; D uncertain. V gave up 7 bases and J gave up 1 base, with 16 bases separating them. The CDR3 covers 15 residues. Germline V CDR1 and CDR2: SNHLY, FYNNEI. The DNA for the CDR3 is TGTGCCAGCAAATCGCTCGTAAGCCAGAACACTGAAGCTTTCTTT. Its translation: CASKSLVSQNTEAFF.

This clonotype was detected ten times or more. J is TRBJ2-7 and V is TRBV11-2, with TRBD2 matching 11 bases. This CDR3 region has 16 residues. Trimming cost V 0 bases and J 2 bases; bases outside gene matches: 3. CDR1 and CDR2 from the germline V gene are SGHAT and FQNNGV. CDR3 coding DNA: TGTGCCAGCAGCTTAGAGACTAGCGGGAAGCCCTACGAGCAGTACTTC. Encoded protein: CASSLETSGKPYEQYF.

This clonotype rates as medium-sized (0.01 to 0.1%). CDR3 coding DNA: TGTGCCAGCAGTGAATGGCCTAATAATTCACCCCTCCACTTT. It specifies CASSEWPNNSPLHF. The chain uses TRBV2 and TRBJ1-6, with unresolved D. CDR1 and CDR2 (germline): SNHLY, FYNNEI. The CDR3 consists of 14 residues. Trimming left V 2 bases short and J 5 bases short, with 7 bases between. The variable domain in full, completed from reference TRBV2 and TRBJ1-6, reads EPEVTQTPSHQVTQMGQEVILRCVPISNHLYFYWYRQILGQKVEFLVSFYNNEISEKSEIFDDQFSVERPDGSNFTLKIRSTKLEDSAMYFCASSEWPNNSPLHFGNGTRLTVT.

The chain recombines TRBV29-1 with TRBJ1-2, with TRBD1 matching 7 bases. Germline V gives CDR1 SQVTM, CDR2 ANQGSEA. Losses at the gene ends were 0 bases for V and 4 bases for J; bases not matched to a gene: 5. The CDR3 is made up of 14 amino acids. The CDR3 nucleotides are TGCAGCGTTGAAGATGACAGGGTGAGCTATGGCTACACCTTC. Its translation: CSVEDDRVSYGYTF.

There are many counts of this clonotype. The chain carries TRBV28 and TRBJ1-1, with D maybe TRBD1 (5 bases). The CDR3 is 13 residues long. V was shortened by 5 bases and J by 4 bases, with 11 bases between the two germline ends. In germline, CDR1 is MDHEN, CDR2 SYDVKM. The CDR3 nucleotides are TGTGCCAGCAGTACTGGAAGGGGCACTGAAGCTTTCTTT. It translates to CASSTGRGTEAFF.